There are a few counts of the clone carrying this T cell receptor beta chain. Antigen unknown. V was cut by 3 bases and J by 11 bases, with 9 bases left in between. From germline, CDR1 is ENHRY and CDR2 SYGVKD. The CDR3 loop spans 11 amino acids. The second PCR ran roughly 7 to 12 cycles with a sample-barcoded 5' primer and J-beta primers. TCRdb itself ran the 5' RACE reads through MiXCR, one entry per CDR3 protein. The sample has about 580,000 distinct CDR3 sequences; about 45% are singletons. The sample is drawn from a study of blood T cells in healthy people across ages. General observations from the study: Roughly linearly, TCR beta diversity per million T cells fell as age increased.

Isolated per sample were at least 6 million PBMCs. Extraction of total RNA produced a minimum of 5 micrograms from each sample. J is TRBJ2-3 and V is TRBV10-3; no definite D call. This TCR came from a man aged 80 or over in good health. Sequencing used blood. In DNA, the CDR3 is TGTGCCATCAGTGACGGGTCGGGGCAGTATTTT. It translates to CAISDGSGQYF.